This entry lists 9 T cell receptor beta chains sequenced from one sample in a study of identical twins. TCRdb re-called the 5' RACE reads with MiXCR, one entry per CDR3 protein. Of hundreds of thousands of distinct CDR3 sequences in the sample, roughly 7.1% were seen once. The same data also went into a second study, on yellow fever vaccine responses in identical twins.

Sample: PBMCs. Receptors originate from a woman under 30 in good health.

This clonotype appeared a few times. The rearrangement joins TRBV11-2 to TRBJ2-7, with TRBD1 matching over 8 bases. Trimming cost V 6 bases and J 0 bases; bases outside gene matches: 1. The germline V gene encodes CDR1 SGHAT and CDR2 FQNNGV. The CDR3 runs to 13 residues. This CDR3 reads CASRTGGSYEQYV. The CDR3 region has the DNA TGTGCCAGCAGAACAGGGGGCTCCTACGAGCAGTACGTC.

This chain uses TRBV10-3 with TRBJ1-1, with 8 bases fitting TRBD1. The J segment lost 4 bases and the V segment lost 3 bases, leaving 10 bases of the junction unmatched. Germline CDR1 is ENHRY and CDR2 is SYGVKD. The CDR3 is made up of 16 amino acids. CDR3 amino acids: CAISESRGQIGTEAFF. CDR3 coding DNA: TGTGCCATCAGTGAATCCAGGGGGCAGATCGGCACTGAAGCTTTCTTT.

This clonotype was seen repeatedly, ten times or more. This chain joins TRBV5-1 and TRBJ2-1, with D possibly TRBD2 on 6 matching bases. The CDR3 contains 15 residues. The germline CDR1 and CDR2 sequences are SGHRS and YFSETQ. The germline V and J ends were trimmed by 4 bases and 0 bases, with 11 bases remaining between them. The DNA of the CDR3 is TGCGCCAGCAGCCGGGACTCGAGCTCCTACAATGAGCAGTTCTTC. This gives the protein CASSRDSSSYNEQFF.

This clonotype was counted at least ten times. CDR3 sequence (DNA): TGTGCCAGCAACCATGGGGCCAAAAACATTCAGTACTTC. This gives the protein CASNHGAKNIQYF. The chain uses TRBV28 and TRBJ2-4; D call uncertain. CDR1 MDHEN and CDR2 SYDVKM come from the germline V gene. The V end was cut by 7 bases, the J end by 1 base, with 8 bases between. The CDR3 consists of 13 residues. The variable domain in full, with the rest retrieved from reference TRBV28 and TRBJ2-4, is DVKVTQSSRYLVKRTGEKVFLECVQDMDHENMFWYRQDPGLGLRLIYFSYDVKMKEKGDIPEGYSVSREKKERFSLILESASTNQTSMYLCASNHGAKNIQYFGAGTRLSVL.

The J gene is TRBJ1-2, the V gene TRBV12-3 or TRBV12-4; D is perhaps TRBD1 (5 bases). The V and J ends lost 6 bases and 7 bases respectively, with 15 bases between them. The CDR3 has 13 amino acids. The CDR3 bases are TGTGCCAGCAGGGATCTGGGGCTGCGTGGCTACACCTTC. Its protein is CASRDLGLRGYTF.

In its sample, this clonotype was seen many times. The chain carries TRBV20-1 and TRBJ1-5; possible D gene TRBD1, 5 bases. Germline V gives CDR1 DFQATT, CDR2 SNEGSKA (reference sequence). The CDR3 sequence is 12 residues long. The V end was cut by 5 bases, the J end by 6 bases, with 11 bases between. The CDR3: CSAEEGTQPQHF. DNA for the CDR3: TGCAGTGCTGAGGAGGGGACTCAGCCCCAGCATTTT.

The V and J genes are TRBV28 and TRBJ2-2; a weak D match, TRBD2 (6 bases). The CDR3 runs to 15 residues. V was pared by 5 bases and J by 3 bases, with 13 bases between. Germline CDR1 MDHEN, CDR2 SYDVKM. The DNA of the CDR3 is TGTGCCAGCAGTCTCGGGGGAAGGGACACCGGGGAGCTGTTTTTT. Its protein is CASSLGGRDTGELFF.

This clonotype was detected only a few times. V and J are TRBV20-1 and TRBJ1-2, with 7 bases aligning to TRBD1. This CDR3 spans 17 amino acids. With V trimmed by 0 bases and J by 8 bases, 18 bases remained unmatched. Germline V gene sequence: CDR1 DFQATT, CDR2 SNEGSKA (reference sequence). CDR3 sequence: CSARDGSAGGSVRGYTF. DNA of the CDR3: TGCAGTGCTAGAGATGGATCGGCAGGGGGATCAGTAAGGGGCTACACCTTC.

This sequence joins TRBV7-2 and TRBJ2-1; D is perhaps TRBD1 or TRBD2 (6 bases each). V lost 4 bases and J lost 7, with 14 bases in between. The CDR3 sequence is 14 residues long. CDR1 and CDR2 from the germline V gene are SGHTA and FQGNSA. Here the CDR3 DNA reads TGTGCCAGCAGCTGGGGGGCGAGTGGAAATGAGCAGTTCTTC. It specifies CASSWGASGNEQFF.